This T cell receptor (beta chain) was observed in a study of cytomegalovirus exposure and HLA in healthy donors (dated by TCRdb to 2016 to 2017). Background on the whole study: An earlier analysis of approximately 640 of the donors reported 250 to 350 Gb of sequence data and about 100 million unique TCR beta sequences from around 200 million T cells. An early release covering just under 650 HLA-typed donors comprised approximately 300 gigabases of sequencing data and around 80 million unique TCR sequences. The genetic ancestry cluster associated with self-reported Caucasian donors included about 84% of the approximately 400 genotyped donors. The study aimed to test whether cataloging public T cell receptors could reveal signatures of past pathogen exposure. The study profiled the T cell repertoires of around 700 subjects by immunosequencing and related them to cytomegalovirus serostatus. A separate validation cohort of 90 to 150 different subjects was used in addition to the roughly 640-subject first cohort. The study combined high-throughput TCR immunosequencing, statistical association of individual TCRs with disease status, and machine learning to predict cytomegalovirus infection status. In a later analysis, previously published TCR beta repertoires from more than 500 donors were re-analyzed and high-resolution HLA genotyping was added so that TCR occurrence patterns could be studied. Rather than using new phenotypic data, the later analysis identified candidate immune exposures from TCR beta sequences and from how often those sequences occurred across donors. An earlier analysis of several hundred of the donors applied high-throughput TCR beta sequencing to assess whether each TCR beta V gene segment acted as functional or pseudogenic. Alongside the repertoire data, information on donor age, sex, ethnicity and CMV serostatus was compiled. A later genetic analysis used genome-wide SNP genotypes for about three fifths of the roughly 700 donors, treating that subset as a discovery cohort. All discovery cohort repertoires had been generated on a single sequencing platform. Both class I and class II loci were covered by HLA typing, at four-digit resolution. The number of typed donors differed by locus: about 620-640 for A, B, C, DRB1 and DQB1; about 520 for DQA1; around 610 for DPA1; and some 470 for DPB1. Four or five DR-DQ haplotypes were handled as single units for association and clustering, since linkage in the cohort was strong. Across 300 to 400 genotyped donors of the cohort, an average of about 240,000 unique TCR beta nucleotide sequences per donor were sequenced, and roughly 17% of those sequences were non-productive.

The library was built by means of the immunoSEQ multiplex PCR assay. For the multiplex PCR, a mixture combining 60 forward primers for TCR Vbeta segments and 13 reverse primers for TCR Jbeta segments was used. Amplification of the CDR3 region of rearranged TCR beta genes was performed with a multiplex PCR assay on genomic DNA. The Illumina HiSeq System was used to sequence the amplified TCR beta libraries as 87-base-pair reads. On the study's bioinformatics: Across the 500 to 750 repertoires, a later analysis counted 60 million to 90 million unique TCR beta chains, 9.5 million to 13 million of which were shared by at least two donors. Raw reads were error-corrected and collapsed into unique sequences by a nearest-neighbor algorithm in which closely related sequences were merged to remove PCR and sequencing errors. To assign V, D and J gene segments, CDR3 sequences were aligned to IMGT reference sequences. For a sequence to be retained, a match of at least six nucleotides was required to both a V gene segment and a J gene segment. Rearrangements were classified as productive when the CDR3 lacked stop codons and remained in frame with V and J, and all other rearrangements were classified as non-productive. Following IMGT convention, CDR3 was defined as the stretch from the second conserved V-encoded cysteine to the conserved J-encoded phenylalanine. The earlier analysis of 550 to 650 of the donors excluded any sequence lacking an unambiguous match to a single V gene segment. In an earlier analysis of approximately 550 of the donors, V segments were called functional above 56.7% productive rearrangements and were called segregating when the between-donor standard deviation exceeded 5%. A statistical classification framework was built for diagnosing cytomegalovirus status from the catalog of TCR beta chain sequences. V and J gene assignment, in a later analysis, came from comparing TCR nucleotide sequences with IMGT/GENE-DB human TR gene sequences. In a later analysis, CDR3 sequences and most-parsimonious VDJ recombination scenarios were assigned using the TCRdist pipeline. In a later analysis, each TCR beta chain was defined by its CDR3 amino acid sequence together with its V-gene family, and reads without a unique V-gene family were excluded. As a way to deal with suspected cross-contamination and a sequencing artifact, a later analysis dropped more than 500 nucleotide sequences that were highly shared and had low generation probability. A later analysis calculated a clonal expansion index for each public chain from normalized within-repertoire ranks of inferred template counts. A later analysis computed generation probabilities with a VDJ recombination model fitted to out-of-frame rearrangements, and checked the results against IGoR. A later analysis scored TCR-TCR, TCR-HLA and TCR-CMV co-occurrence with hypergeometric tests, applying a repertoire-size bias correction to TCR pairs. In a later analysis, false discovery rates were estimated by permuting HLA or CMV assignments 20 times. In a later analysis, co-occurring TCRs were grouped using DBSCAN, and TCRdist sequence similarity was added for clustering within HLA-allele-positive subsets. For co-occurrence clustering, repertoires with fewer than 30,000 or more than 120,000 public chains were excluded, along with several repertoires with anomalous nucleotide sharing. The table comes from immuneACCESS by way of TCRdb, which keeps in-frame sequences with V and J called. Part of the clones is missing from these tables; in studies checked, under half for an unresolved V gene and the rest for unknown reasons. V and J calls and clone size follow that table, whereas D and trimming were derived from the DNA. This sample is represented by under 250,000 clones; 85% of them were singletons. The ten largest clones take up 0.24% of the sample.

The cohort consisted of approximately 690 healthy bone marrow donors. Cohort members were all nominally healthy when sampled, although unrecorded immune exposures were likely present. The donor was CMV seronegative and belonged to the group of 350 to 400 seronegative cohort members. Each donor provided a peripheral blood sample, and peripheral blood mononuclear cells were used for TCR beta sequencing. Genomic DNA extraction from the blood cell samples was performed with the Qiagen DNeasy Blood Extraction Kit. General findings and caveats noted by the study authors: A further reported finding was that TCR beta sequences accurately predicted the HLA-A and HLA-B alleles for most subjects in the first cohort. Across donors, most TCR sequences were observed very rarely, whereas some public TCRs were present in many individuals. A later genetic analysis reported fewer N-insertions in productive TCRs among donors in an Asian-associated ancestry cluster than the roughly 650-donor mean. Roughly uniform sequencing depth across donors was assumed in presence/absence analyses, although this assumption may not hold. According to a later analysis, TCR association rates differed among HLA loci, with DRB1 alleles showing the most associated TCRs and HLA-C alleles showing the fewest. In a later analysis, several top co-occurrence clusters were reported to appear linked to parvovirus B19, influenza, CMV and Epstein-Barr virus. Assigning TCR associations to individual alleles was difficult when HLA alleles, especially DR and DQ, strongly co-occurred. Because some donors lacked HLA typing at each locus, the association tests relied only on the typed subset. In a later analysis, most CMV-associated TCR beta chains were found to appear HLA-restricted, with HLA associations seemingly driven largely by CMV exposure. The only immune exposure information available for the cohort was CMV serostatus. Because the 87-base-pair reads could not distinguish some IMGT-functional V segments, including TRBV6-2 and TRBV6-3, those segments were excluded. Linkage disequilibrium might explain the correlated functional status among segregating V segments, but an unknown experimental factor could not be excluded. Because counts were too low, roughly 17 rarely observed V segments, including chromosome 9 orphons, were left out of the earlier analysis of about 620 of the donors. Specific HLA alleles were associated with 18,000 or so TCR beta sequences at a false discovery rate of 0.05 in a later analysis. A cluster of highly shared sequence variants was judged likely to represent a technical artifact of the sequencing pipeline. In an earlier analysis of about 600 of the donors, most TCR beta V segments appeared in productive rearrangements about 87% or about 30% of the time, broadly matching IMGT annotations. In vitro tests confirmed that a few of the cytomegalovirus-associated TCR beta chains recognize cytomegalovirus antigens. In a later genetic analysis, a missense DCLRE1C variant was associated with V-gene and J-gene trimming of TCR beta chains, and the association was replicated in an independent cohort. The study listed 164 TCR beta chains as associated with cytomegalovirus. The authors suggested that the approach could potentially be extended to other disease states and immunological phenotypes. The cohort was sequenced for TCR beta chains only, and without alpha or paired-chain data the features that could be detected were limited. In a later analysis, HLA-associated TCR beta chains were found to be more clonally expanded and to have lower generation probabilities than equally common non-associated chains. Cytomegalovirus status was reported to be diagnosed by the classifier with high specificity and sensitivity in both the original and validation cohorts.

To note about this clone: Its antigen is unknown. Within one base of it there is no much larger clone, and no base qualities were kept.

The CDR3 runs 14 residues from the cysteine to the phenylalanine. The CDR3 DNA has 42 bases and is translated from base 1. V gives up 0 bases and J gives up 3 bases, and the segment between their germline ends measures 9 bases. Per the germline V gene, SGHRS is the CDR1 and YFSETQ is the CDR2. The sequence links TRBV5-1 to TRBJ1-1, with no D gene named confidently. This TCR derives from a girl aged 2 to 10 in good health and CMV-seronegative. Sequencing input: PBMCs. The nucleotide sequence is given as TGCGCCAGCAGCTTGGAGTGGAGCGACACTGAAGCTTTCTTT. Translated, this gives CASSLEWSDTEAFF.